Listed below are T cell receptor beta chains from one sample, sequenced in a study of T-cell reconstitution after alpha-beta-depleted transplantation in children. TCRdb reprocessed the PCR reads with MiXCR, giving one entry per CDR3 protein. The top ten hold 13% of the sample, which has about 160,000 distinct CDR3 sequences, around 10% seen once. The sequencing here drew on PBMCs, taken before TCRalphabeta/CD19-depleted stem cell transplant. Receptor source: a boy younger than 10 with acute myeloid leukemia, due to receive a stem cell transplant. CDR3s include the opening cysteine and the closing phenylalanine or tryptophan. Each record gives: CDR3 protein, CDR3 DNA, D gene, V gene, J gene, clone size. A D gene is named only where the DNA matches it firmly. Size values are once, few and many counts, or a class for expanded clones, and some rows have none.

CDR3 protein: CASSGTGGTDTQYF; CDR3 DNA: TGTGCCAGCAGTGGGACAGGGGGCACAGATACGCAGTATTTT; D gene: TRBD1; V gene: TRBV6-4; J gene: TRBJ2-3; clone size: many
CDR3 protein: CASSLAGTRNIQYF; CDR3 DNA: TGTGCCAGCAGCTTAGCCGGGACTAGGAACATTCAGTACTTC; D gene: TRBD2; V gene: TRBV11-2; J gene: TRBJ2-4; clone size: many
CDR3 protein: CASRGLAVVLNEQFF; CDR3 DNA: TGTGCCAGCAGGGGACTAGCGGTAGTTCTCAATGAGCAGTTCTTC; D gene: TRBD2; V gene: TRBV28; J gene: TRBJ2-1; clone size: many
CDR3 protein: CASSPLSTDTQYF; CDR3 DNA: TGTGCCAGCAGCCCTCTGAGCACAGATACGCAGTATTTT; D gene: -; V gene: TRBV7-2; J gene: TRBJ2-3; clone size: many
CDR3 protein: CASSYGTGEEKLFF; CDR3 DNA: TGTGCTAGCAGCTACGGGACAGGGGAAGAAAAACTGTTTTTT; D gene: TRBD1; V gene: TRBV7-7; J gene: TRBJ1-4; clone size: many
CDR3 protein: CASSERGQGNEKLFF; CDR3 DNA: TGCGCCAGCAGCGAAAGGGGACAGGGAAATGAAAAACTGTTTTTT; D gene: TRBD1; V gene: TRBV4-1; J gene: TRBJ1-4; clone size: -
CDR3 protein: CASSPRTGAGTGELFF; CDR3 DNA: TGTGCCAGCTCACCCCGGACAGGGGCAGGGACCGGGGAGCTGTTTTTT; D gene: TRBD1; V gene: TRBV18; J gene: TRBJ2-2; clone size: many
CDR3 protein: CASRSPRRGLETQYF; CDR3 DNA: TGTGCCAGCAGATCCCCGAGGCGGGGACTGGAGACCCAGTACTTC; D gene: -; V gene: TRBV6-2/TRBV6-3; J gene: TRBJ2-5; clone size: -
CDR3 protein: CASSQGLRRGTGELFF; CDR3 DNA: TGCGCCAGCAGCCAAGGGTTGAGGCGGGGCACCGGGGAGCTGTTTTTT; D gene: -; V gene: TRBV4-1; J gene: TRBJ2-2; clone size: many
CDR3 protein: CAISQVGTGGNTIYF; CDR3 DNA: TGCGCCATCAGCCAAGTTGGGACGGGCGGAAACACCATATATTTT; D gene: -; V gene: TRBV4-1; J gene: TRBJ1-3; clone size: -
CDR3 protein: CASSYLPGGGNEQFF; CDR3 DNA: TGTGCCAGCAGTTACCTGCCGGGCGGCGGCAATGAGCAGTTCTTC; D gene: -; V gene: TRBV6-5; J gene: TRBJ2-1; clone size: many